Listed below are T cell receptor beta chains from one sample, sequenced in a study of response to subunit inactivated influenza vaccine. TCRdb itself ran the RT-PCR reads through MiXCR, one entry per CDR3 protein. The sample includes about 650,000 distinct CDR3 sequences, 13% to 15% of them seen just once. The sample was PBMCs from blood, taken around 14 days before vaccination. Receptor source: a man aged 50 to 60 who received an inactivated influenza vaccine. Both conserved end residues are part of each CDR3. The order of the fields is D gene, V gene, J gene, clone size, CDR3 DNA, CDR3 protein. The D gene is left open where the match is weak. Clone size appears in some rows only: once, few, many, or a class for an expanded clone.

>TRBD1|TRBV6-2/TRBV6-3|TRBJ1-5|few
TGTGCCAGCAATCGCCGGACAGGGGGGCTCCTAGGACAGCCCCAGCATTTT
CASNRRTGGLLGQPQHF
>-|TRBV15|TRBJ1-1|many
TGTGCCACCAGCAGAGATTTGGCGAACACTGAAGCTTTCTTT
CATSRDLANTEAFF
>-|TRBV28|TRBJ2-5|few
TGTGCCAGCAGTTTACGCTCCCGTTTGCAGACCCAGTACTTC
CASSLRSRLQTQYF
>-|TRBV4-2|TRBJ2-7|-
TGTGCCAGCAGCCAAGAGTCCGGGGGCTCCTACGAGCAGTACTTC
CASSQESGGSYEQYF
>TRBD2|TRBV11-2|TRBJ2-1|-
TGTGCCAGCAGCAGAGGACTAGCAAGCAATGAGCAGTTCTTC
CASSRGLASNEQFF
>-|TRBV24-1|TRBJ2-7|-
TGTGCCACCCCTCCCAGGGGGGTCGAGCAGTACTTC
CATPPRGVEQYF
>-|TRBV3-1|TRBJ1-3|few
TGTGCCAGCAGCCAGACCGAGGGTTCTGGAAACACCATATATTTT
CASSQTEGSGNTIYF
>-|TRBV20-1|TRBJ1-4|-
TGCAGTGCTAGTCGGGGGCCGTCGTCTGAAAAACTGTTTTTT
CSASRGPSSEKLFF
>TRBD2|TRBV2|TRBJ2-1|-
TGTGCCAATTCTAAAGGACTAGCGGGAAATGAGCAGTTCTTC
CANSKGLAGNEQFF
>-|TRBV29-1|TRBJ2-7|few
TGCAGCGCTCTGACGCAAGCCTACGAGCAGTACTTC
CSALTQAYEQYF
>-|TRBV7-2|TRBJ2-1|-
TGTGCCAGCAGCTTAGGCGATAGGGGTGAGCAGTTCTTC
CASSLGDRGEQFF
>TRBD1|TRBV2|TRBJ1-1|-
TGTGCCAGCAGTTCCGACAGGGGGGGGAACACTGAAGCTTTCTTT
CASSSDRGGNTEAFF
>-|TRBV5-1|TRBJ1-2|few
TGCGCCAGCAGCTTGGGCCTTGGCTACACCTTC
CASSLGLGYTF
>TRBD2|TRBV6-2/TRBV6-3|TRBJ2-5|-
TGTGCCAGCAGTTACGCGTTAGCGGGACGCTTCCAAGAGACCCAGTACTTC
CASSYALAGRFQETQYF
>-|TRBV12-3/TRBV12-4|TRBJ2-7|many
TGTGCCAGCAGTTTGTGGGGACCCTCCTCCTACGAGCAGTACTTC
CASSLWGPSSYEQYF
>TRBD1|TRBV29-1|TRBJ1-2|-
TGCAGCGTCGCGGACAGGGGATCCTATGGCTACACCTTC
CSVADRGSYGYTF
>TRBD2|TRBV28|TRBJ2-1|-
TGTGCCAGCAGTGCGGGCGGGACTAGGGACAATGAGCAGTTCTTC
CASSAGGTRDNEQFF
>-|TRBV30|TRBJ1-4|-
TGTGCCTGGAGTGCTGGGGTAGGGGAAAAACTGTTTTTT
CAWSAGVGEKLFF
>TRBD2|TRBV20-1|TRBJ2-1|few
TGCAGTGCTCCTACCGGGACTAGCGGGAGGGCCGGTGTCTTC
CSAPTGTSGRAGVF
>TRBD2|TRBV4-2|TRBJ2-5|-
TGTGCCAGCAGCCAAGCGCCGCTAGCGGGATCCCAAGAGACCCAGTACTTC
CASSQAPLAGSQETQYF
>TRBD1|TRBV15|TRBJ1-6|-
TGTGCCACCAGCAGAGACACAGGGGTTCGCGATAATTCACCCCTCCACTTT
CATSRDTGVRDNSPLHF
>-|TRBV20-1|TRBJ2-5|-
TGCAGTGCTAGTTCTAGTAGTTCCCAAGAGACCCAGTACTTC
CSASSSSSQETQYF
>TRBD1|TRBV7-2|TRBJ2-7|many
TGTGCCAGCAGCTCCACCAGGGACAGGGGTTCCTACGAGCAGTACTTC
CASSSTRDRGSYEQYF
>TRBD2|TRBV29-1|TRBJ2-1|few
TGCAGCGTTGATGTTTCGGGGGGTTACAATGAGCAGTTCTTC
CSVDVSGGYNEQFF
>TRBD2|TRBV6-2/TRBV6-3|TRBJ2-2|few
TGTGCCAGCACCAACCGGGCGGGAGTACTAACCGGGGAGCTGTTTTTT
CASTNRAGVLTGELFF
>TRBD2|TRBV5-8|TRBJ2-7|-
TGTGCCAGCAGCTTGGGTCTGACTAGCGGATACGAGCAGTACTTC
CASSLGLTSGYEQYF
>-|TRBV20-1|TRBJ2-1|-
TGCAGTGCTAGGTCCCCCTACAGCGTTGGGAATGAGCAGTTCTTC
CSARSPYSVGNEQFF
>TRBD2|TRBV7-2|TRBJ2-1|-
TGTGCCAGCAGCTTATTTAGCGGGAGTGTCTATGAGCAGTTCTTC
CASSLFSGSVYEQFF
>-|TRBV5-1|TRBJ1-4|few
TGCGCCAGCAGCTTTCAGGGTTATAATGAAAAACTGTTTTTT
CASSFQGYNEKLFF
>-|TRBV19|TRBJ2-3|few
TGTGCCAGTTCCATGAGGGGTTTTGGTTTGGGCACAGATACGCAGTATTTT
CASSMRGFGLGTDTQYF
>-|TRBV29-1|TRBJ2-7|-
TGCAGCGCCGCCAGAAGGGGCGAGCAGTACTTC
CSAARRGEQYF
>-|TRBV7-8|TRBJ2-3|-
TGTGCCAGCAGCTCGGGGCGGGTTTGGGCAGGAGGAAGCACAGATACGCAGTATTTT
CASSSGRVWAGGSTDTQYF
>-|TRBV15|TRBJ1-3|many
TGTGCCACCAGCAGAGATCCAGGCTCTGGAAACACCATATATTTT
CATSRDPGSGNTIYF
>TRBD1|TRBV28|TRBJ2-3|-
TGTGCCAGCAGACCCGCCGGGACAGGGTACACAGATACGCAGTATTTT
CASRPAGTGYTDTQYF
>-|TRBV5-1|TRBJ2-7|-
TGCGCCAGCAATCGGGACGGATATTCCTACGAGCAGTACTTC
CASNRDGYSYEQYF
>-|TRBV12-3/TRBV12-4|TRBJ2-3|-
TGTGCCAGCAGCTCGGGAGCCTACACAGATACGCAGTATTTT
CASSSGAYTDTQYF
>-|TRBV27|TRBJ2-7|few
TGTGCCAGCGGGCAGGGGCCCCCAGGCTACGAGCAGTACTTC
CASGQGPPGYEQYF
>-|TRBV27|TRBJ2-7|-
TGTGCCAGTGGAGGGGGAAGGGGTTACGAGCAGTACTTC
CASGGGRGYEQYF
>-|TRBV20-1|TRBJ2-2|many
TGCAGTGCTCCTGGACGGGCGAACACCGGGGAGCTGTTTTTT
CSAPGRANTGELFF
>TRBD1|TRBV15|TRBJ2-7|-
TGTGCCACCAGCAGATGGGACAGGGTCGGCTACGAGCAGTACTTC
CATSRWDRVGYEQYF
>-|TRBV5-1|TRBJ2-1|many
TGCGCCAGCAGCTTGAACGGGATGGAGGCCTACAATGAGCAGTTCTTC
CASSLNGMEAYNEQFF
>-|TRBV7-9|TRBJ2-3|-
TGTGCCAGCAGCCATATGGGAGACCGCGCAGATACGCAGTATTTT
CASSHMGDRADTQYF